What follows are 23 T cell receptor beta chains derived from one specimen sequenced in a study of blood T cell repertoires in COVID-19 (TCRdb year 2020). Library preparation employed the immunoSEQ multiplex PCR assay. Not all clones reach the TCRdb copy of this immuneACCESS table, which keeps in-frame sequences only. Checked studies attribute under half of the gap to unresolved V genes and leave the rest unexplained. The sample data list around 250,000 clones, and 75% to 90% of these were observed just once. The ten most abundant clones make up 9.5% to 13% of the sample. The sequencing sample was made of peripheral blood. The receptors here all came from a woman aged 70-85 years with COVID-19, enrolled during active disease.

The chain joins TRBV14 to TRBJ2-3; D perhaps matches TRBD2 (5 bases). The germline gives CDR1 SGHDN, CDR2 FVKESK. V was pared by 5 bases and J by 8 bases, with 11 bases between. The CDR3 runs to 12 residues. The CDR3 DNA reads TGTGCCAGCAGCGAAGGACTCTTTACGCAGTATTTT. This gives the protein CASSEGLFTQYF.

V usage is TRBV28 and J usage is TRBJ1-1; D call uncertain. The CDR3 covers 11 residues. Per germline, CDR1 MDHEN and CDR2 SYDVKM. V dropped 4 bases and J dropped 4 bases, with 4 bases sitting between them. As DNA, the CDR3 is TGTGCCAGCAGTTCCGTCACTGAAGCTTTCTTT. Its protein is CASSSVTEAFF.

This chain joins TRBV5-1 and TRBJ2-7, with D perhaps TRBD1 (6 bases). CDR1 is SGHRS and CDR2 is YFSETQ in the germline V gene. The ends were cut back, 4 bases at V and 0 bases at J, with 17 bases in the middle. The CDR3 has 16 amino acids. CDR3 amino acids: CASSQGRQDSSYEQYF. CDR3 nucleotide sequence: TGCGCCAGCAGCCAGGGAAGACAGGATAGCTCCTACGAGCAGTACTTC.

This chain uses TRBV5-1 with TRBJ1-5; D might be TRBD1 (5 bases). The V gene lost 5 bases and the J gene lost 4 bases, with 10 bases spanning the gap. This CDR3 region has 13 residues. CDR1 SGHRS and CDR2 YFSETQ come from the germline V gene. As DNA, the CDR3 is TGCGCCAGCAGTCGAGACAGAAATCAGCCCCAGCATTTT. This codes for CASSRDRNQPQHF.

The rearrangement uses TRBV4-1 and TRBJ2-7, with 16 bases identical to TRBD2. The CDR3 length is 16 residues. Germline V gene data show CDR1 as MGHRA and CDR2 as YSYEKL. The V and J ends lost 2 bases and 7 bases, in that order; junction bases with no gene match: 5. The CDR3 bases are TGCGCCAGCAGCCAATTGGGACTAGCGGGAGGGAAAGAGCAGTACTTC. This sequence encodes CASSQLGLAGGKEQYF.

V usage is TRBV5-4 and J usage is TRBJ2-4; 7 nucleotides line up with TRBD2. The CDR3 sequence is 13 residues long. The trim removed 5 bases at V and 6 bases at J, leaving 5 bases unmatched. Germline CDR1 SGHNT, CDR2 YYREEE (reference sequence). The CDR3 reads CASRPWGGNIQYF. The CDR3 nucleotides read TGTGCCAGCAGGCCATGGGGGGGAAACATTCAGTACTTC.

This rearrangement joins TRBV19 to TRBJ1-6; 7 bases match TRBD1. The V and J ends lost 3 bases and 10 bases, in that order; junction bases with no gene match: 6. The CDR3 length is 14 residues. From germline, CDR1 is LNHDA and CDR2 SQIVND (reference sequence). DNA for the CDR3: TGTGCCAGTAGTATTTCCCAGGGGGGATCACCCCTCCACTTT. It specifies CASSISQGGSPLHF.

V is TRBV7-6 and J is TRBJ2-3; 9 positions match TRBD2. The CDR3 extends over 15 amino acids. From germline, CDR1 is SGHVS and CDR2 FNYEAQ. V lost 7 bases to trimming and J lost 5 bases; unmatched junction nucleotides: 10. DNA of the CDR3: TGTGCCAGCATAGCTTATGCGGGAGGGAAAGATACGCAGTATTTT. It specifies CASIAYAGGKDTQYF.

This clone appeared a few times. The chain is built from TRBV7-8 and TRBJ1-5; D is uncertain. Germline V lookup: CDR1 SGHVS, CDR2 FQNEAQ. The CDR3 covers 15 residues. Trimming left V 0 bases short and J 0 bases short, with 6 bases between. The DNA for the CDR3 is TGTGCCAGCAGCTTAGCACTCGGTAGCAATCAGCCCCAGCATTTT. Protein sequence: CASSLALGSNQPQHF. The full variable domain, its missing parts supplied by reference TRBV7-8 and TRBJ1-5, is GAGVSQSPRYKVAKRGQDVALRCDPISGHVSLFWYQQALGQGPEFLTYFQNEAQLDKSGLPSDRFFAERPEGSVSTLKIQRTQQEDSAVYLCASSLALGSNQPQHFGDGTRLSIL.

The J gene is TRBJ1-1, the V gene TRBV19, with TRBD1 as a possible D gene (6 bases). The germline V gene encodes CDR1 LNHDA and CDR2 SQIVND (reference sequence). The CDR3 has 11 residues. Trimming stripped 6 bases from V and 11 bases from J, with 13 bases between. The CDR3 loop is CASSDAGAAFF. CDR3 DNA sequence: TGTGCCAGTAGCGATGCAGGGGCGGCTTTCTTT.

The genes are TRBV10-3 and TRBJ1-2, with no clear D. V was clipped by 6 bases and J by 6 bases, with 8 bases between them. CDR3 length equals 11 residues. CDR1 is ENHRY, CDR2 SYGVKD, per germline. The CDR3 coding sequence is TGTGCCATCAGACAGACCGATGGCTACACCTTC. Translating it yields CAIRQTDGYTF.

This chain uses TRBV3-1 (or the pseudogene TRBV3-2) with TRBJ2-1, with D maybe TRBD1 (5 bases). The CDR3 is made up of 15 amino acids. Between the trimmed V and J ends, which lost 0 bases and 4 bases, there was a span of 10 bases. CDR1 and CDR2 from the germline V gene are LGHDT and YNNKEL (reference sequence). The CDR3 here is CASSQDPAGYNEQFF. The CDR3 nucleotides are TGTGCCAGCAGCCAAGATCCTGCAGGGTACAATGAGCAGTTCTTC.

This chain uses TRBV27 with TRBJ2-6; weak D call: TRBD1 (5 bases). Germline lookup yields CDR1 MNHEY and CDR2 SMNVEV (reference sequence). Deletions cut 5 bases from V and 2 bases from J, with 13 bases between. This CDR3 has 16 residues. CDR3: CASSVQGMPGANVLTF. The DNA of the CDR3 is TGTGCCAGCAGTGTCCAGGGTATGCCTGGGGCCAACGTCCTGACTTTC.

This clone was picked up one time. The chain has TRBV5-1 and TRBJ2-2; D is perhaps TRBD2 (6 bases). The CDR3 runs to 14 residues. The germline CDR1 and CDR2 sequences are SGHRS and YFSETQ. V lost 4 bases and J lost 8, with 15 bases in between. Here the CDR3 reads CASSLTTSMGELFF. In nucleotides, the CDR3 is TGCGCCAGCAGCCTGACTACTAGCATGGGGGAGCTGTTTTTT.

This chain connects TRBV3-1 (or the pseudogene TRBV3-2) to TRBJ1-1, with D unclear. Germline V gene lookup returns CDR1 LGHDT and CDR2 YNNKEL (reference sequence). Trimming left V 1 base short and J 4 bases short, with 7 bases between. This CDR3 has 13 amino acids. CDR3 sequence (DNA): TGTGCCAGCAGCCAAGGGGCCAGCACTGAAGCTTTCTTT. This translates into CASSQGASTEAFF.

The J gene is TRBJ1-6, the V gene TRBV18, with D perhaps matching TRBD1 (6 bases). There are 16 residues in the CDR3. The germline CDR1 and CDR2 sequences are KGHSH and LQKENI. Trimming took off 5 bases at V and 9 bases at J, with 20 bases between the two ends. The CDR3: CASSVEATGMASPLHF. CDR3 sequence (DNA): TGTGCCAGCTCAGTCGAAGCTACAGGGATGGCTTCACCCCTCCACTTT.

The genes are TRBV5-8 and TRBJ1-5; 9 bases are a match to TRBD1. The V segment lost 0 bases and the J segment 0 bases; nucleotides outside the gene matches: 4. Germline lookup yields CDR1 SGHTS and CDR2 YDEGEE. The CDR3 has 17 amino acids. As DNA, the CDR3 is TGTGCCAGCAGCTTGGTGACAGGGGGTTATAGCAATCAGCCCCAGCATTTT. Amino acid sequence: CASSLVTGGYSNQPQHF.

This clone was seen once. The chain links TRBV28 to TRBJ1-1; perhaps TRBD1 as D (5 bases). The CDR3 totals 17 residues. Germline V gene lookup returns CDR1 MDHEN and CDR2 SYDVKM. V gave up 6 bases and J gave up 4 bases, with 24 bases separating them. CDR3 nucleotides: TGTGCCAGCAGCCCTGGCCGGGGGGTCGGGAGCTTCACTGAAGCTTTCTTT. This encodes CASSPGRGVGSFTEAFF.

A single count supports this clone. The V and J genes are TRBV6-6 and TRBJ2-5, with 7 nucleotides matching TRBD2. Germline V lookup: CDR1 MNHNY, CDR2 SVGAGI (reference sequence). The CDR3 contains 14 residues. After removal of 11 bases from V and 3 bases from J, the junction contained 12 bases not matched to a gene. CDR3 residues: CASRREPNKETQYF. Written as DNA, the CDR3 is TGTGCCTCCCGGCGGGAGCCCAATAAAGAGACCCAGTACTTC.

The chain combines TRBV20-1 with TRBJ2-3, with D perhaps matching TRBD1 (5 bases). Germline CDR1 reads DFQATT; CDR2 reads SNEGSKA (reference sequence). Trimming shortened V by 3 bases and J by 1 base, and 17 bases separated the two germline ends. The CDR3 covers 16 residues. CDR3 nucleotide sequence: TGCAGTGCTAGTGTGGTCAGGGTTGGCGGCACAGATACGCAGTATTTT. Its translation: CSASVVRVGGTDTQYF.

CDR3 DNA sequence: TGTGCCAGCAGCCAAGAACTCGGCGGCTACGAGCAGTACTTC. Translating it yields CASSQELGGYEQYF. J is TRBJ2-7 and V is TRBV14, with no clear D. This CDR3 is built from 14 residues. V was pared by 0 bases and J by 3 bases, with 9 bases between. Germline V gene data show CDR1 as SGHDN and CDR2 as FVKESK.

V is TRBV10-3 and J is TRBJ1-1, with D hard to call. This CDR3 comprises 14 residues. From germline, CDR1 is ENHRY and CDR2 SYGVKD. V lost 3 bases to trimming and J lost 1 base, with 9 bases between them. This chain's CDR3 is CAISDPGRNTEAFF. The CDR3 nucleotides read TGTGCCATCAGTGACCCCGGGAGGAACACTGAAGCTTTCTTT.

V and J are TRBV2 and TRBJ2-6; D might be TRBD1 (5 bases). Germline values: CDR1 SNHLY, CDR2 FYNNEI. This CDR3 spans 15 amino acids. Trimming took 4 bases from V and 0 from J, leaving 7 bases between them. The CDR3 is CASSGQLSGANVLTF. DNA for the CDR3: TGTGCCAGCAGTGGACAGCTCTCTGGGGCCAACGTCCTGACTTTC.